These T cell receptor beta chains were read from a single sample in a study of glioma-infiltrating T cells after dendritic cell vaccination. Clones were sequenced by immunoSEQ multiplex PCR, and TCRdb holds only the in-frame ones, with some missing. The sample holds around 62,000 clones, around 83% seen once. Sequencing was performed on blood, taken before dendritic cell vaccination. The receptors originated from a human donor with glioblastoma. The CDR3 runs from the conserved cysteine through the conserved F or W. D genes are given only for firm matches.

>TRBD2|TRBV28|TRBJ2-1
CASRGLAGTDSSYNEQFF
>TRBD2|TRBV30|TRBJ2-7
CAWSRKGERGRGEQYF
>TRBD2|TRBV27|TRBJ2-3
CASSPNGGGPDTQYF
>NA|TRBV12-2|TRBJ1-2
CASRCVAGDEANYGYTF
>NA|TRBV6-1|TRBJ1-1
CASRVLGGEAFF
>NA|TRBV28|TRBJ2-7
CASSLTGQLSYEQYF
>TRBD1|TRBV5-1|TRBJ2-7
CASSIRDRGARYEQYF
>NA|TRBV2|TRBJ1-5
CASSREKDQPQHF
>NA|TRBV7-8|TRBJ1-1
CASSLGRGEAFF
>NA|TRBV5-1|TRBJ1-1
CASSLAVGAKGAEAFF
>NA|TRBV28|TRBJ1-2
CASRLTAYGYTF
>NA|TRBV7-2|TRBJ1-3
CASSFPTGSGNTIYF
>NA|TRBV5-1|TRBJ1-1
CASSSREGGNTEAFF
>NA|TRBV7-9|TRBJ1-5
CASSLAAGNQPQHF
>TRBD1|TRBV5-6|TRBJ2-3
CASSFSRTGGADTQYF
>NA|TRBV4-1|TRBJ1-2
CASSQESLGVDYGYTF
>TRBD2|TRBV6-5|TRBJ2-1
CASSYSRGVPGEQFF
>TRBD1|TRBV19|TRBJ2-5
CASRGTGGGGTQYF
>TRBD2|TRBV25-1|TRBJ2-3
CASSESVIAGGRDTQYF
>TRBD1|TRBV11-1|TRBJ1-6
CASSSPTGMNSPLHF
>NA|TRBV2|TRBJ2-7
CASSPVYEQYF
>NA|TRBV13|TRBJ2-1
CASSLISLEVNEQFF
>NA|TRBV28|TRBJ1-6
CASSFTQVRNSPLHF
>TRBD1|TRBV30|TRBJ2-3
CASRDRGRDTQYF
>NA|TRBV18|TRBJ1-1
CASSSAQGGNTEAFF
>NA|TRBV11-3|TRBJ1-1
CASSGTAYTEAFF
>TRBD1|TRBV5-1|TRBJ1-6
CASSQDRGNNSPLHF
>TRBD1|TRBV5-1|TRBJ1-1
CASSLAPGQGEAFF
>TRBD1|TRBV6-1|TRBJ2-2
CASSVEDRGGRELFF
>NA|TRBV27|TRBJ1-5
CASSLRGGSPNQPQHF
>NA|TRBV4-1|TRBJ2-4
CASSQERGIYGNIQYF
>NA|TRBV2|TRBJ1-4
CASSRQSFEKLFF
>TRBD1|TRBV28|TRBJ2-2
CASSLVRQGLRELFF
>TRBD2|TRBV6-4|TRBJ2-3
CASSELAGQKDTQYF
>TRBD1|TRBV27|TRBJ1-5
CASSSRQGVGNQPQHF
>NA|TRBV2|TRBJ1-2
CASSDSVNYGYTF
>NA|TRBV5-1|TRBJ2-3
CASSTEAPTDTQYF
>NA|TRBV7-2|TRBJ1-2
CASSPGGGSSGYTF
>NA|TRBV25-1|TRBJ2-5
CASSDQGLPGYQETQYF
>TRBD2|TRBV27|TRBJ2-3
CASSLLAGASTDTQYF
>TRBD1|TRBV6-5|TRBJ1-3
CASIRQGGNTIYF
>TRBD1|TRBV11-3|TRBJ2-2
CASSSNRGVGGELFF
>TRBD1|TRBV5-4|TRBJ2-7
CASSLDLDRDREGEQYF
>TRBD2|TRBV19|TRBJ2-3
CASSDGGVTDTQYF
>NA|TRBV5-1|TRBJ1-1
CASSLSTGQEVAFF
>NA|TRBV7-9|TRBJ1-2
CASSLTQSTGYTF
>NA|TRBV6-5|TRBJ1-3
CASSSRDKRNTIYF
>NA|TRBV7-7|TRBJ2-7
CASSPGTGSAYEQYF
>TRBD1|TRBV5-1|TRBJ1-1
CASSLETGGRTEAFF